Each of the 26 T cell receptor beta chains below was sequenced from the same sample in a study of T cell responses to AZD1222 COVID-19 vaccine. Clones were sequenced by immunoSEQ multiplex PCR, and TCRdb holds only the in-frame ones, with some missing. The table lists about 60,000 clones, 84% of them singletons. This specimen consisted of peripheral blood, obtained on day 0 of AZD1222 vaccination. Every receptor here comes from an adult in good health.

This clone was detected only a few times. The chain links TRBV19 to TRBJ2-7; 9 bases are shared with TRBD1. The CDR3 extends over 15 amino acids. CDR1 is LNHDA and CDR2 is SQIVND in the germline V gene (reference sequence). V lost 3 bases to trimming and J lost 4 bases; unmatched junction nucleotides: 7. DNA for the CDR3: TGTGCCAGTAGTATCTGGGGACAGGGCCTTTACGAGCAGTACTTC. Translation gives CASSIWGQGLYEQYF.

The chain links TRBV7-2 to TRBJ2-7; 7 bases fit TRBD1. Germline CDR1 SGHTA, CDR2 FQGNSA. There are 13 residues in the CDR3. V was clipped by 3 bases and J by 2 bases; unmatched bases: 1. The CDR3 DNA sequence: TGTGCCAGCAGCTTCGGGACAGCCTACGAGCAGTACTTC. Translated, it gives CASSFGTAYEQYF.

The J gene is TRBJ1-1, the V gene TRBV6-5; 9 bases match TRBD1. V dropped 7 bases and J dropped 1; count of bases not matched to a gene: 4. CDR3 size: 14 residues. Looked up from germline, CDR1 is MNHEY and CDR2 is SVGAGI. The CDR3: CASTLTGGNTEAFF. DNA for the CDR3: TGTGCCAGCACCCTGACAGGGGGGAACACTGAAGCTTTCTTT.

J is TRBJ2-5 and V is TRBV5-4; TRBD2 matches at 8 bases. V lost 4 bases, J lost 5 bases, and 10 bases stayed unmatched. CDR1 and CDR2 (germline): SGHNT, YYREEE (reference sequence). The CDR3 contains 15 residues. The CDR3 bases are TGTGCCAGCAGCCTCAGACTAAGCGGGAGTGAGACCCAGTACTTC. Its protein is CASSLRLSGSETQYF.

V gene TRBV19 combines with J gene TRBJ1-2; the D is unclear. V gave up 1 base and J gave up 0 bases, with 9 bases separating them. The CDR3 loop spans 15 amino acids. Germline loops: CDR1 LNHDA, CDR2 SQIVND (reference sequence). The CDR3 sequence is CASSIGYSTNYGYTF. CDR3 coding DNA: TGTGCCAGTAGTATAGGTTACAGTACTAACTATGGCTACACCTTC.

CDR3 nucleotide sequence: TGTGCCAGCAGTCTCACGGTAAACTATGGCTACACCTTC. Protein: CASSLTVNYGYTF. This chain uses TRBV28 with TRBJ1-2, with D hard to call. There are 13 residues in the CDR3. Germline CDR1 and CDR2: MDHEN and SYDVKM. Trimming cost V 5 bases and J 2 bases, with 9 bases left between them.

The rearrangement uses TRBV6-2 or TRBV6-3 and TRBJ1-2, with TRBD1 as a possible D gene (5 bases). This CDR3 has 15 residues. CDR1 and CDR2 from the germline V gene are MNHEY and SVGEGT. V shed 6 bases and J shed 6 bases, with 20 bases lying between them. CDR3 region: CASRPPGRAIDGYTF. The CDR3, as DNA: TGTGCCAGCAGGCCTCCCGGCAGGGCCATTGATGGCTACACCTTC.

CDR3 DNA sequence: TGTGCCAGCAGCATGGGACTGGACCAAGAGACCCAGTACTTC. It codes for CASSMGLDQETQYF. This chain links TRBV9 with TRBJ2-5; a possible D gene is TRBD2 (6 bases). V shed 4 bases and J shed 0 bases, with 10 bases lying between them. This CDR3 region has 14 residues. Germline assignment: CDR1 SGDLS and CDR2 YYNGEE.

V is TRBV5-1 and J is TRBJ1-3, with D unresolved. The V and J ends lost 0 bases and 0 bases respectively, with 10 bases between them. CDR1 is SGHRS, CDR2 YFSETQ, per germline. The CDR3 loop spans 16 amino acids. In DNA, the CDR3 is TGCGCCAGCAGCTTGGGAACAGCGGTCTCTGGAAACACCATATATTTT. Amino acid sequence: CASSLGTAVSGNTIYF.

This clone turned up a few times. V gene TRBV7-3 combines with J gene TRBJ2-2; 13 bases agree with TRBD2. This CDR3 contains 16 residues. From germline, CDR1 is SGHTA and CDR2 FQGTGA. V dropped 5 bases and J dropped 7; count of bases not matched to a gene: 7. The CDR3 nucleotides read TGTGCCAGCAGCCCTGGGACTAGCGGGACGGGCGGGGAGCTGTTTTTT. Translation: CASSPGTSGTGGELFF.

This clone was found once. CDR3: CAISAGTSGINEQFF. Written as DNA, the CDR3 is TGTGCCATCAGTGCCGGGACTAGCGGGATAAATGAGCAGTTCTTC. The V and J genes are TRBV10-3 and TRBJ2-1; TRBD2 aligns across 13 bases. The CDR3 contains 15 residues. J lost 7 bases, V lost 4 bases, and 4 bases had no gene match. Germline-derived CDR1 and CDR2 are ENHRY and SYGVKD.

The chain combines TRBV6-6 with TRBJ1-3; D is unresolved. Trimming cost V 5 bases and J 4 bases, with 9 bases left between them. Per the germline V gene, CDR1 is MNHNY and CDR2 is SVGAGI (reference sequence). The CDR3 consists of 13 residues. The CDR3 DNA sequence: TGTGCCAGCAGTCCCCAAGACGGAAACACCATATATTTT. It is translated as CASSPQDGNTIYF.

The V gene is TRBV10-2, the J gene TRBJ1-1; D is ambiguous. This CDR3 spans 13 amino acids. V shed 3 bases and J shed 1 base, with 6 bases lying between them. Germline values: CDR1 WSHSY, CDR2 SAAADI. The CDR3 DNA reads TGCGCCAGCAGTGACTGGGAGAACACTGAAGCTTTCTTT. Translation: CASSDWENTEAFF.

The CDR3 protein is CASSLEGGWNTEAFF. CDR3 DNA: TGCGCCAGCAGCTTGGAGGGGGGCTGGAACACTGAAGCTTTCTTT. The chain carries TRBV5-1 and TRBJ1-1; D perhaps matches TRBD1 (6 bases). This CDR3 has 15 amino acids. Germline V gene lookup returns CDR1 SGHRS and CDR2 YFSETQ. V lost 0 bases and J 1 base, leaving 10 bases between the germline ends.

CDR3 bases: TGTGCCAGCAGTTTAAAGACAAACACTGAAGCTTTCTTT. Protein product: CASSLKTNTEAFF. The chain links TRBV27 to TRBJ1-1, with unresolved D. Between the trimmed V and J ends, which lost 2 bases and 2 bases, there was a span of 6 bases. The germline V gene encodes CDR1 MNHEY and CDR2 SMNVEV (reference sequence). The CDR3 has 13 residues.

J is TRBJ1-1 and V is TRBV5-1, with D tentatively TRBD1 (5 bases). Germline V lookup: CDR1 SGHRS, CDR2 YFSETQ. The V end was cut by 0 bases, the J end by 1 base, with 10 bases between. The CDR3 has 15 residues. The CDR3 is CASSLAGGTNTEAFF. The CDR3 bases are TGCGCCAGCAGCTTGGCCGGGGGGACGAACACTGAAGCTTTCTTT.

The chain is built from TRBV7-2 and TRBJ2-1; 8 bases map to TRBD2. With V trimmed by 1 base and J by 6 bases, 5 bases remained unmatched. The CDR3 runs to 15 residues. Germline CDR1 reads SGHTA; CDR2 reads FQGNSA. The DNA for the CDR3 is TGTGCCAGCAGCTTAGATCTAGCGGGCGCCAATGAGCAGTTCTTC. This sequence encodes CASSLDLAGANEQFF.

The chain joins TRBV20-1 to TRBJ2-7; TRBD2 aligns across 8 bases. Losses at the gene ends were 3 bases for V and 2 bases for J; bases not matched to a gene: 3. CDR1 is DFQATT and CDR2 is SNEGSKA in the germline V gene (reference sequence). The CDR3 sequence is 13 residues long. CDR3 in DNA: TGCAGTGCTAGTTCCGGGGGGGCCTACGAGCAGTACTTC. Protein product: CSASSGGAYEQYF.

The chain joins TRBV29-1 to TRBJ2-2; 12 bases fit TRBD1. With 4 bases clipped from V and 9 bases from J, the junction kept 3 bases outside the gene matches. Looked up from germline, CDR1 is SQVTM and CDR2 is ANQGSEA. This CDR3 is built from 13 residues. The CDR3 DNA reads as TGCAGCGTTGGGGACAGGGGGCGACGGGAGCTGTTTTTT. It codes for CSVGDRGRRELFF.

The chain couples TRBV6-1 to TRBJ1-6; D call uncertain. Trimming took off 2 bases at V and 4 bases at J, with 9 bases between the two ends. CDR3 size: 15 residues. CDR1 is MNHNS and CDR2 is SASEGT in the germline V gene. The CDR3 sequence is CASSEIRMYNSPLHF. The CDR3 bases are TGTGCCAGCAGTGAAATCAGGATGTATAATTCACCCCTCCACTTT.

The rearrangement uses TRBV27 and TRBJ2-5, with D tentatively TRBD1 (6 bases). The CDR3 loop spans 14 amino acids. The V and J ends lost 10 bases and 5 bases respectively, with 20 bases between them. In germline, CDR1 is MNHEY, CDR2 SMNVEV (reference sequence). The CDR3 DNA sequence: TGTGCCACCAAAGTCATGGGGGCAAAGGAGACCCAGTACTTC. Translating it yields CATKVMGAKETQYF.

The gene calls are TRBV6-5 and TRBJ2-3; possible D gene TRBD2, 6 bases. CDR1 is MNHEY, CDR2 SVGAGI, per germline. This CDR3 is 15 amino acids long. The germline V and J ends were trimmed by 6 bases and 1 base, with 14 bases remaining between them. The CDR3 is CASRRREAGTDTQYF. CDR3 nucleotides: TGTGCCAGCAGACGGAGGGAGGCCGGCACAGATACGCAGTATTTT.

This sequence joins TRBV28 and TRBJ2-7; TRBD1 agrees at 7 bases. This CDR3 region has 18 residues. V shed 6 bases, J shed 0 bases, and the junction held 17 bases outside the gene matches. CDR1 is MDHEN and CDR2 is SYDVKM in the germline V gene. The chain's CDR3 is CASRPIIEPTGSSYEQYF. The CDR3 DNA follows: TGTGCCAGCAGGCCAATTATAGAACCGACAGGGAGCTCCTACGAGCAGTACTTC.

The genes are TRBV5-1 and TRBJ2-5; D might be TRBD2 (6 bases). V lost 0 bases and J 1 base, leaving 13 bases between the germline ends. This CDR3 is 16 amino acids long. Germline values: CDR1 SGHRS, CDR2 YFSETQ. Written as DNA, the CDR3 is TGCGCCAGCAGCTTGGGTATTAGCGGAGCCCAAGAGACCCAGTACTTC. Residues: CASSLGISGAQETQYF.

As DNA, the CDR3 is TGTGCCAGCAGCCGATTGGGGGGCTCCTACAATGAGCAGTTCTTC. This translates into CASSRLGGSYNEQFF. The gene calls are TRBV5-8 and TRBJ2-1; D may be TRBD2 (6 bases). Germline assignment: CDR1 SGHTS and CDR2 YDEGEE. This CDR3 has 15 amino acids. Between the trimmed V and J ends, which lost 4 bases and 0 bases, there was a span of 11 bases.

The chain is built from TRBV6-2 or TRBV6-3 and TRBJ2-4; 9 nucleotides match TRBD1. V lost 4 bases to trimming and J lost 7 bases; unmatched junction nucleotides: 8. The V gene's germline CDR1 is MNHEY and CDR2 SVGEGT. CDR3 size: 15 residues. The CDR3 region is CASSSTRTGVNIQYF. The CDR3 DNA reads as TGTGCCAGCAGTTCCACCAGGACAGGGGTGAACATTCAGTACTTC.